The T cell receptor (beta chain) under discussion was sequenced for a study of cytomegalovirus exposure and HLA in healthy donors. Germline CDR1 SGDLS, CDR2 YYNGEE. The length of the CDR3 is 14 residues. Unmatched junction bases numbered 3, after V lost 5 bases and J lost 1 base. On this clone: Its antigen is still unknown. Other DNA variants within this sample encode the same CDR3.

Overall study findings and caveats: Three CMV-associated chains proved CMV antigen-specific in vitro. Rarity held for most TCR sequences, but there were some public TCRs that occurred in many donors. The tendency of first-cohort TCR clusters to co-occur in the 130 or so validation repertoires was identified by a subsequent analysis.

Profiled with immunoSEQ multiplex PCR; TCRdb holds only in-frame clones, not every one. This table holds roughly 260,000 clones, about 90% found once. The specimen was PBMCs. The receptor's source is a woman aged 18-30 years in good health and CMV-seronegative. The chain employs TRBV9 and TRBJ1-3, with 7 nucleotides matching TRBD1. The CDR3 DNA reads TGTGCCAGCAGTTTGACAGGGTCTGGAAACACCATATATTTT. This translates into CASSLTGSGNTIYF.